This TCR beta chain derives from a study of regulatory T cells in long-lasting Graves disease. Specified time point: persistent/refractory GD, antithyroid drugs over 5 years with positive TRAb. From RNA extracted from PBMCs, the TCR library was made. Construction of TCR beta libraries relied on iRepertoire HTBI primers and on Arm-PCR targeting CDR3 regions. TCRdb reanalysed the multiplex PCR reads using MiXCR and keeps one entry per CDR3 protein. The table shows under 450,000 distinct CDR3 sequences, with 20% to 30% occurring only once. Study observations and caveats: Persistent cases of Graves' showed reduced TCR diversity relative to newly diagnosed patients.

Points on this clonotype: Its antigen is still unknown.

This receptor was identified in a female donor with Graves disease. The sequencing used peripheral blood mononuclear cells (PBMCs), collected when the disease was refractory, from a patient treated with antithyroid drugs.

The CDR3 loop reads CASSFPDPNYGYTF. The CDR3 DNA is TGCGCCAGCAGCTTTCCAGACCCTAACTATGGCTACACCTTC. This sequence joins TRBV5-1 and TRBJ1-2; D gene ambiguous. The CDR3 length is 14 residues. Germline V gene data show CDR1 as SGHRS and CDR2 as YFSETQ. Trimming shortened V by 2 bases and J by 0 bases, and 8 bases separated the two germline ends.